This T cell receptor beta chain was obtained from a study of T cells in Graves' hyperthyroidism and ophthalmopathy. It was RNA transcripts that yielded the amplified TCR beta CDR3 regions. A set of HTBI primers served as the primers for a first-round RT-PCR of the TCR CDR3. TCRdb re-derived calls from the multiplex PCR reads in MiXCR, one entry per CDR3 protein. This table holds some 440,000 distinct CDR3 sequences, 15% to 18% found once. Germline trimming cut 9 bases from V and 5 bases from J; bases unmatched to any gene: 11. Germline-derived CDR1 and CDR2 are SGHTA and FQGNSA. This CDR3 contains 14 residues.

Sequenced material: blood. The chain has TRBV7-2 and TRBJ2-5, with 8 positions matching TRBD1. The TCR was taken from a woman under 30 with Graves' hyperthyroidism. The chain's CDR3 is CASSNGQGKETQYF. The CDR3 DNA is TGTGCCAGTTCAAATGGACAGGGCAAGGAGACCCAGTACTTC.